This passage covers 11 T cell receptor beta chains from one sample sequenced in a study of blood T cell repertoires in COVID-19. Measured with immunoSEQ multiplex PCR; TCRdb has only the in-frame clones, and not every one. Of around 200,000 clones listed, around 85% were seen once; the top ten hold 20% to 25%. Sequencing input: peripheral blood. Every receptor here comes from a man between 65 and 85 years old with active or convalescent COVID-19.

The CDR3 protein is CASNHEGGRSEAFF. The DNA for the CDR3 is TGTGCCAGCAATCACGAGGGAGGAAGGAGTGAAGCTTTCTTT. The rearrangement uses TRBV7-9 and TRBJ1-1; D is uncertain. Trimming cost V 7 bases and J 7 bases, with 19 bases left between them. CDR1 is SEHNR, CDR2 FQNEAQ, per germline (reference sequence). The CDR3 has 14 amino acids.

This rearrangement joins TRBV21-1 to TRBJ1-4; no check of the table's D call, TRBD1, against the DNA was made. TRBV21-1 represents a pseudogene. This CDR3 region has 14 residues. This CDR3 reads CASSKRRGHEKLFF. The CDR3 bases are TGTGCCAGCAGCAAACGCAGGGGCCATGAAAAACTGTTTTTT.

The chain links TRBV19 to TRBJ1-1; TRBD1 agrees at 9 bases. The CDR3 is made up of 13 amino acids. V dropped 5 bases and J dropped 4; count of bases not matched to a gene: 2. Germline loops: CDR1 LNHDA, CDR2 SQIVND (reference sequence). The CDR3 DNA reads TGTGCCAGTAGTCCACAGGGGGCCACTGAAGCTTTCTTT. It specifies CASSPQGATEAFF. Full variable domain (missing parts from reference TRBV19 and TRBJ1-1): DGGITQSPKYLFRKEGQNVTLSCEQNLNHDAMYWYRQDPGQGLRLIYYSQIVNDFQKGDIAEGYSVSREKKESFPLTVTSAQKNPTAFYLCASSPQGATEAFFGQGTRLTVV.

J is TRBJ1-4 and V is TRBV3-1 (or the pseudogene TRBV3-2); D gene ambiguous. This CDR3 spans 11 amino acids. Germline CDR1 reads LGHDT; CDR2 reads YNNKEL (reference sequence). The V and J ends lost 0 bases and 12 bases respectively, with 5 bases between them. The CDR3 spells CASSQDRELFF. CDR3 nucleotides: TGTGCCAGCAGCCAAGATCGGGAACTGTTTTTT.

This sequence joins TRBV27 and TRBJ2-3, with D possibly matching TRBD1 (6 bases). The V gene's germline CDR1 is MNHEY and CDR2 SMNVEV (reference sequence). This CDR3 is 15 amino acids long. Trimming shortened V by 4 bases and J by 0 bases, and 11 bases separated the two germline ends. The CDR3, as DNA: TGTGCCAGCAGTTCCTGGGGGCCCAGCACAGATACGCAGTATTTT. Its translation is CASSSWGPSTDTQYF.

The genes are TRBV10-3 and TRBJ1-1; 9 nucleotides line up with TRBD1. Looked up from germline, CDR1 is ENHRY and CDR2 is SYGVKD. Trimming took 4 bases from V and 3 from J; bases not matched to a gene: 3. The CDR3 is made up of 14 amino acids. CDR3 sequence (DNA): TGTGCCATCAGTGTTGGACAGGGGTACACTGAAGCTTTCTTT. Amino acid sequence: CAISVGQGYTEAFF.

This chain joins TRBV28 and TRBJ1-1, with D unresolved. Germline loops: CDR1 MDHEN, CDR2 SYDVKM. The V end lost 6 bases, the J end lost 7 bases, and 12 bases lay between the germline ends. This CDR3 spans 12 amino acids. CDR3: CASSPRALEAFF. In nucleotides, the CDR3 is TGTGCCAGCAGCCCCCGAGCTCTTGAAGCTTTCTTT.

This clone was detected only once. The chain recombines TRBV28 with TRBJ1-5, with D unresolved. The germline V gene encodes CDR1 MDHEN and CDR2 SYDVKM. This CDR3 is built from 16 residues. The germline V and J ends were trimmed by 1 base and 1 base, with 11 bases remaining between them. The CDR3 DNA reads TGTGCCAGCAGTTTATTGGCCAGGATGAGCAATCAGCCCCAGCATTTT. Its protein product is CASSLLARMSNQPQHF.

The V gene is TRBV4-3, the J gene TRBJ1-5; TRBD1 aligns across 8 bases. V dropped 0 bases and J dropped 4; count of bases not matched to a gene: 8. The V gene's germline CDR1 is LGHNA and CDR2 YSLEER. The CDR3 runs 17 residues. CDR3: CASSQEVGRGQNQPQHF. For the CDR3, the DNA is TGCGCCAGCAGCCAAGAGGTCGGCAGGGGGCAGAATCAGCCCCAGCATTTT.

The chain joins TRBV4-3 to TRBJ2-7; 7 bases match TRBD2. The germline CDR1 and CDR2 sequences are LGHNA and YSLEER. The CDR3 runs to 15 residues. Losses at the gene ends were 1 base for V and 5 bases for J; bases not matched to a gene: 8. CDR3 sequence: CASSQGRTGGDEQYF. In nucleotides, the CDR3 is TGCGCCAGCAGCCAAGGGCGAACGGGAGGTGACGAGCAGTACTTC.

The rearrangement uses TRBV28 and TRBJ1-2; 9 bases map to TRBD1. Germline CDR1 MDHEN, CDR2 SYDVKM. This CDR3 spans 18 amino acids. With 3 bases clipped from V and 2 bases from J, the junction kept 13 bases outside the gene matches. CDR3 protein: CASSFALGGTGKNYGYTF. CDR3 bases: TGTGCCAGCAGTTTTGCGTTAGGGGGGACAGGGAAAAACTATGGCTACACCTTC.